This T cell receptor (beta chain) is drawn from a study of cytomegalovirus exposure and HLA in healthy donors. Comments on this clone: As yet, its antigen is unknown.

The V end lost 4 bases, the J end lost 6 bases, and 15 bases lay between the germline ends. The CDR3 has 14 residues. Germline assignment: CDR1 SGHAT and CDR2 FQNNGV. General study results and limits: Some V segments, including TRBV6-2 and TRBV6-3, were excluded as indistinguishable.

Primers included in the PCR were 60 Vbeta and 13 Jbeta primers. TCRdb's table, derived via immunoSEQ multiplex PCR, lists solely in-frame clones and lacks some. The sample has approximately 140,000 clones, more than 75% seen once; the top ten hold roughly 4%. The chain couples TRBV11-2 to TRBJ1-1; a possible D gene is TRBD1 (5 bases). Sequencing was done on a sample of PBMCs. This TCR was sampled from a human donor in good health. The CDR3 sequence: CASSSPDSNAEAFF. CDR3 DNA sequence: TGTGCCAGCAGCTCACCCGACAGTAACGCTGAAGCTTTCTTT.